The TCR beta chain described here comes from a study of blood T cell repertoires in COVID-19. About the research overall: There were acute and convalescent COVID-19 samples, and they came from the United States, Italy and Spain. T cells, B-cell-depleted T cells, or PBMCs provided the cDNA or gDNA that served as material.

Assay: immunoSEQ multiplex PCR; the TCRdb copy retains only in-frame clones and omits some. The sample includes over 200,000 clones, 84% seen only once; the top ten take about 2%. The CDR3 contains 14 residues. Germline V gene sequence: CDR1 MNHEY, CDR2 SMNVEV (reference sequence). Trimming removed 9 bases from V and 7 bases from J, with 21 bases in between. The source is a man aged 40-50 years who had recovered from COVID-19. The chain is built from TRBV27 and TRBJ1-1; weak D call: TRBD1 (6 bases). The sample was peripheral blood. CDR3 protein: CASFVAGARGEAFF. The DNA for the CDR3 is TGTGCCAGTTTCGTGGCAGGGGCGCGTGGTGAAGCTTTCTTT.